Listed below are T cell receptor beta chains from one sample, sequenced in a study of shared clonotypes between healthy human individuals. Generated by immunoSEQ multiplex PCR, the TCRdb table keeps only in-frame clones and is missing some. The profile covers around 2,000,000 clones, with roughly 91% appearing a single time and under 2% taken by the ten largest. Material: naive CD8+ T cells from PBMCs. The receptors here all came from a young man in good health. Some clones in this sample may be carry-over from other donors' samples. CDR3s include the opening cysteine and the closing phenylalanine or tryptophan. Fields, in order: V gene, J gene, CDR3 protein.

V gene: TRBV27; J gene: TRBJ2-3; CDR3 protein: CASSLFVGVRDTQYF
V gene: TRBV28; J gene: TRBJ1-2; CDR3 protein: CASSLSLNYGYTF
V gene: TRBV5-4; J gene: TRBJ1-2; CDR3 protein: CASSFDDRWNGYTF
V gene: TRBV5-5; J gene: TRBJ2-7; CDR3 protein: CASSLDRHYEQYF
V gene: TRBV4-3; J gene: TRBJ1-5; CDR3 protein: CASSQSRGVQPQHF
V gene: TRBV19; J gene: TRBJ2-7; CDR3 protein: CASSIVDGPAYEQYF
V gene: TRBV6-5; J gene: NA; CDR3 protein: CASSYSGSTYEQYF
V gene: TRBV7-9; J gene: TRBJ1-3; CDR3 protein: CASSLEGVISGNTIYF
V gene: TRBV6-1; J gene: TRBJ1-3; CDR3 protein: CASSEAAGARIYTIYF
V gene: TRBV9; J gene: TRBJ2-7; CDR3 protein: CASSVMSGPSYEQYF
V gene: TRBV27; J gene: TRBJ1-1; CDR3 protein: CASSVTSRGQPYTEAFF
V gene: TRBV11-2; J gene: TRBJ1-1; CDR3 protein: CASSPGGWGNTEAFF
V gene: TRBV5-8; J gene: TRBJ1-4; CDR3 protein: CASSLYLGNNEKLFF
V gene: TRBV15; J gene: TRBJ1-2; CDR3 protein: CATSSRGDGYTF
V gene: TRBV27; J gene: TRBJ2-1; CDR3 protein: CASSLTPPDRGEQFF
V gene: TRBV5-1; J gene: TRBJ1-1; CDR3 protein: CASSLGQYSAYRTEAFF
V gene: TRBV5-1; J gene: TRBJ2-1; CDR3 protein: CASSPRRRGHNEQFF
V gene: TRBV29-1; J gene: TRBJ1-5; CDR3 protein: CSVAADNQPQHF
V gene: TRBV9; J gene: TRBJ2-1; CDR3 protein: CASSAPLQASSYNEQFF
V gene: TRBV27; J gene: TRBJ2-2; CDR3 protein: CASSWASGRTGELFF
V gene: TRBV21-1; J gene: TRBJ1-1; CDR3 protein: CASSKGIWRGEAFF
V gene: TRBV5-1; J gene: TRBJ1-4; CDR3 protein: CASSLALYEKLFF
V gene: TRBV15; J gene: TRBJ2-5; CDR3 protein: CATSGGQYQETQYF
V gene: TRBV5-1; J gene: TRBJ2-2; CDR3 protein: CASKQTNTGELFF
V gene: TRBV29-1; J gene: TRBJ1-1; CDR3 protein: CSVEAPGATAGPGAFF
V gene: TRBV13; J gene: TRBJ2-5; CDR3 protein: CASSPRDRQETQYF
V gene: TRBV5-6; J gene: TRBJ1-2; CDR3 protein: CASSPGTGGGYTF
V gene: TRBV7-2; J gene: TRBJ2-5; CDR3 protein: CASSSGGLAGETQYF
V gene: TRBV30; J gene: TRBJ2-3; CDR3 protein: CAWILPGGVPDTQYF
V gene: TRBV14; J gene: TRBJ2-7; CDR3 protein: CASSFMGARPYEQYF
V gene: TRBV27; J gene: TRBJ2-6; CDR3 protein: CASSLAPGAGANVLTF
V gene: TRBV15; J gene: TRBJ2-1; CDR3 protein: CATSTSSGRHEQFF
V gene: TRBV5-6; J gene: TRBJ1-4; CDR3 protein: CASSLDRSNEKLFF
V gene: TRBV19; J gene: TRBJ2-1; CDR3 protein: CASVRAGPYNEQFF
V gene: TRBV13; J gene: TRBJ2-4; CDR3 protein: CASRTRGKNIQYF
V gene: TRBV27; J gene: TRBJ1-1; CDR3 protein: CASSSPWTGTTEAFF
V gene: TRBV5-1; J gene: TRBJ2-1; CDR3 protein: CASSSFSGRGYEQFF
V gene: TRBV7-9; J gene: TRBJ1-1; CDR3 protein: CASSKGQGGAEAFF
V gene: TRBV27; J gene: TRBJ2-3; CDR3 protein: CASSLMDGTDTQYF
V gene: TRBV18; J gene: TRBJ1-2; CDR3 protein: CASSPGQLNYGYTF
V gene: TRBV7-2; J gene: TRBJ1-1; CDR3 protein: CASSLGHLNTEAFF
V gene: TRBV7-9; J gene: TRBJ2-1; CDR3 protein: CASSTGTEEQFF
V gene: TRBV9; J gene: TRBJ2-3; CDR3 protein: CASSVFTGTSTDTQYF
V gene: TRBV11-2; J gene: TRBJ1-6; CDR3 protein: CASSLGEGVNSPLHF
V gene: TRBV9; J gene: TRBJ2-7; CDR3 protein: CASSPSGRTYEQYF
V gene: TRBV5-4; J gene: TRBJ1-1; CDR3 protein: CASSAGTGTTEAFF
V gene: TRBV29-1; J gene: TRBJ1-4; CDR3 protein: CSVEVEGLNEKLFF
V gene: TRBV28; J gene: TRBJ2-6; CDR3 protein: CASTWGGANVLTF
V gene: TRBV4-1; J gene: TRBJ2-3; CDR3 protein: CASSPGPRTDTQYF
V gene: TRBV27; J gene: TRBJ2-5; CDR3 protein: CASSMTGTQETQYF
V gene: TRBV27; J gene: TRBJ2-1; CDR3 protein: CASSSTTVLESYNEQFF
V gene: TRBV9; J gene: TRBJ1-3; CDR3 protein: CASSAYPGQRINPPFGNTIYF
V gene: TRBV28; J gene: TRBJ2-1; CDR3 protein: CASREQGGNEQFF
V gene: TRBV28; J gene: TRBJ1-3; CDR3 protein: CASSFSYSGNTIYF
V gene: TRBV4-1; J gene: TRBJ2-3; CDR3 protein: CASSPPNTDTQYF
V gene: TRBV5-6; J gene: TRBJ2-7; CDR3 protein: CASSLGDRDYEQYF
V gene: TRBV29-1; J gene: TRBJ2-1; CDR3 protein: CSVTNPGTDSYNEQFF
V gene: TRBV6-5; J gene: TRBJ2-1; CDR3 protein: CASRKGGDEQFF
V gene: TRBV29-1; J gene: TRBJ1-2; CDR3 protein: CSVALGQGYYGYTF